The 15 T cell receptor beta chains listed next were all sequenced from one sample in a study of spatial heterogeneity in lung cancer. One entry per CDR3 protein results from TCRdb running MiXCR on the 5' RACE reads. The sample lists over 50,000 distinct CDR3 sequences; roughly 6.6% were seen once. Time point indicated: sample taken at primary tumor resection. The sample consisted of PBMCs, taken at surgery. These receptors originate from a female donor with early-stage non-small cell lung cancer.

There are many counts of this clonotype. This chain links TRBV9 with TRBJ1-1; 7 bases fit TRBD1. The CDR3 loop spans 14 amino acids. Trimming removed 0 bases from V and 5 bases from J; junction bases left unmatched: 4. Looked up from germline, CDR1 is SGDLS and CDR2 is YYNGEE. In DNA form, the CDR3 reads TGTGCCAGCAGCGTAGGTCAGGGGGGGACTGAAGCTTTCTTT. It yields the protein CASSVGQGGTEAFF.

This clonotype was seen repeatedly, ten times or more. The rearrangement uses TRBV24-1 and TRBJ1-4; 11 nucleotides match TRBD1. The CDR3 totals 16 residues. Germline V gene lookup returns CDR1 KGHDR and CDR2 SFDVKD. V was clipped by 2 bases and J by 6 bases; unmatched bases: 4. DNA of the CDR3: TGTGCCACCAGTGATTCGCAGGGACAGGGGGATGAAAAACTGTTTTTT. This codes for CATSDSQGQGDEKLFF.

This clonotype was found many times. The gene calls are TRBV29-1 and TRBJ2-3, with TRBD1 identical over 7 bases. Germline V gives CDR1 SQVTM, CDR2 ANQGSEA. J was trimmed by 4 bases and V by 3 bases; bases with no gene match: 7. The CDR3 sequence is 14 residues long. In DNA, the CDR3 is TGCAGCGTTGATATAGAGGGGGCATCAGATACGCAGTATTTT. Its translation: CSVDIEGASDTQYF.

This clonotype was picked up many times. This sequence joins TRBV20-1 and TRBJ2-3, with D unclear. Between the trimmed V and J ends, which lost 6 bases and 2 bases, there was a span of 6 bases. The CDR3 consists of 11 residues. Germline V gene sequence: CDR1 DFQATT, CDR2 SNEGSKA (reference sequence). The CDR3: CSAEFTDTQYF. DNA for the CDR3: TGCAGTGCAGAGTTCACAGATACGCAGTATTTT.

In nucleotides, the CDR3 is TGTGCCAGCAGCTTAACAAGACCAGGGATGACAGATACGCAGTATTTT. Translating gives CASSLTRPGMTDTQYF. The genes are TRBV7-3 and TRBJ2-3; possibly TRBD1 for D (5 bases). The V gene's germline CDR1 is SGHTA and CDR2 FQGTGA. The CDR3 loop spans 16 amino acids. The ends were cut back, 0 bases at V and 3 bases at J, with 13 bases in the middle. The full variable domain, its missing parts supplied by reference TRBV7-3 and TRBJ2-3, is GAGVSQTPSNKVTEKGKYVELRCDPISGHTALYWYRQSLGQGPEFLIYFQGTGAADDSGLPNDRFFAVRPEGSVSTLKIQRTERGDSAVYLCASSLTRPGMTDTQYFGPGTRLTVL.

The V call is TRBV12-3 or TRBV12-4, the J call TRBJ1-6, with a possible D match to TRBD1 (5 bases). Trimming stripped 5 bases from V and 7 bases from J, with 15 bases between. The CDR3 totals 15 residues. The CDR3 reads CASSTDRLENSPLHF. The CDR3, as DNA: TGTGCCAGCAGTACAGACAGATTGGAGAATTCACCCCTCCACTTT.

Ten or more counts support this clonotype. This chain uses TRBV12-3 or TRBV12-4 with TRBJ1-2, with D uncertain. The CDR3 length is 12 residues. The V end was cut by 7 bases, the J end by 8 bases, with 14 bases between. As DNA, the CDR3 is TGTGCCAGCAAGAGCCTAGCGGAGGGCTACACCTTC. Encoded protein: CASKSLAEGYTF.

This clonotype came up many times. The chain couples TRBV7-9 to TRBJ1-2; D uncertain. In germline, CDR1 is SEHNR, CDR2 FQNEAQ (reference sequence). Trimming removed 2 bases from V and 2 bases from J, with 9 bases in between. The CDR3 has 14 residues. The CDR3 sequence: CASSLTGGNYGYTF. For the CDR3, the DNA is TGTGCCAGCAGCTTAACGGGAGGGAACTATGGCTACACCTTC.

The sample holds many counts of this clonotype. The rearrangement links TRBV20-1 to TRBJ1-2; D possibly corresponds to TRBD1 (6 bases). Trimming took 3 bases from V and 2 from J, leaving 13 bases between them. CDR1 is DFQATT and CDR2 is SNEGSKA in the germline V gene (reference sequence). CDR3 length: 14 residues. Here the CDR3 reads CSASLDRENYGYTF. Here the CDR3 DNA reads TGCAGTGCTAGTCTGGACAGAGAAAACTATGGCTACACCTTC.

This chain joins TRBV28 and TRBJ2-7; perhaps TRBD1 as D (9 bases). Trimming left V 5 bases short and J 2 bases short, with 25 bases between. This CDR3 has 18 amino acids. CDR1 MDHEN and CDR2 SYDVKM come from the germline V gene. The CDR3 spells CASSPGGAGQGIAYEQYV. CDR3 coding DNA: TGTGCCAGCAGTCCCGGGGGGGCAGGACAGGGGATCGCCTACGAGCAGTACGTC.

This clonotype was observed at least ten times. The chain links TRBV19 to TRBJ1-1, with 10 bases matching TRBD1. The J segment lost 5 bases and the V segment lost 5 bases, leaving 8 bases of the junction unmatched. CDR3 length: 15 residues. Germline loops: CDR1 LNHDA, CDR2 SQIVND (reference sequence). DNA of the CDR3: TGTGCCAGTAGTGACAAGACAGGGGGCCGTACTGAAGCTTTCTTT. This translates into CASSDKTGGRTEAFF.

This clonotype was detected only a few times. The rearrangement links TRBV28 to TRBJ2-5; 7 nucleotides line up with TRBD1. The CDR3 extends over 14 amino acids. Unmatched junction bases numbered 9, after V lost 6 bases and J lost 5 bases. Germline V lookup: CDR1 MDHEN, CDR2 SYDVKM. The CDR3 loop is CASSLTGLAETQYF. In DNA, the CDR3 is TGTGCCAGCAGCTTGACAGGGTTAGCGGAGACCCAGTACTTC.

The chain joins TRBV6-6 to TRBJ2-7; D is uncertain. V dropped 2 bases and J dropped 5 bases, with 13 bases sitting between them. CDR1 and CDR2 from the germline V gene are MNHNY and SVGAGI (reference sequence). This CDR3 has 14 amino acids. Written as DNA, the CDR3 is TGTGCCAGCAGTTACCTGAACCTACTGAACGAGCAGTACTTC. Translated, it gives CASSYLNLLNEQYF.

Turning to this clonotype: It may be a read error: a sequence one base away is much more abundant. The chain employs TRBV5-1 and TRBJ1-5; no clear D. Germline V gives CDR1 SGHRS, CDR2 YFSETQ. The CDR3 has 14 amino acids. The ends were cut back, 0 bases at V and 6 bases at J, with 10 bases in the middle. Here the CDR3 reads CASSLEARAQPQHF. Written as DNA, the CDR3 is TGCGCCAGCAGCTTGGAGGCGAGGGCTCAGCCCCAGCATTTT.

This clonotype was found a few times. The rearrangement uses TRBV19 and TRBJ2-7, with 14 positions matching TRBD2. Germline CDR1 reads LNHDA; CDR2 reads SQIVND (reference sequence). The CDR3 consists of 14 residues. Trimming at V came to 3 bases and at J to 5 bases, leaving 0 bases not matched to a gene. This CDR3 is CASSMGLAGDEQYF. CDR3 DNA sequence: TGTGCCAGTAGTATGGGACTAGCGGGAGACGAGCAGTACTTC.